The rows below give T cell receptor beta chains drawn from one sample of a study of shared T cell receptors in the human thymus. Profiling relied on immunoSEQ multiplex PCR, and the TCRdb table lists in-frame clones only, not all of them. The sample carries about 730,000 clones, 70% to 90% recorded once. This same sample was also part of a study on human thymus T cells.

The sample comprised thymocytes. These receptors all stem from a girl under three years old with a congenital heart defect. CDR3s include the opening cysteine and the closing phenylalanine or tryptophan. The order of the fields is clone size, D gene, V gene, J gene, CDR3 DNA, CDR3 protein. The D gene is left open where the match is weak. The size of a clone is reported for some rows only, either as once, few or many, or as a class for expanded clones.

size: .; D: .; V: TRBV5-4; J: TRBJ1-1; DNA: TGTGCCACCTTCCGAACAACAGGTCACCTGGGTACTGAAGCTTTCTTT; CDR3: CATFRTTGHLGTEAFF
size: .; D: .; V: TRBV28; J: TRBJ1-3; DNA: TGTGCCAGCAGTTTATCGGGAAACACCATATATTTT; CDR3: CASSLSGNTIYF
size: .; D: .; V: TRBV2; J: TRBJ2-5; DNA: TGTGCCAGCAGTGAAGCGAAGGGGCAAGAGACCCAGTACTTC; CDR3: CASSEAKGQETQYF
size: .; D: TRBD1; V: TRBV28; J: TRBJ1-3; DNA: TGTGCCAGCAGTTTGCCCGGGACAGGGGGAAACACCATATATTTT; CDR3: CASSLPGTGGNTIYF
size: .; D: TRBD1; V: TRBV27; J: TRBJ1-5; DNA: TGTGCCAGCAGTCCCAAGCGGGACAGGGGGCTTAATAGCAATCAGCCCCAGCATTTT; CDR3: CASSPKRDRGLNSNQPQHF
size: few; D: .; V: TRBV6-1; J: TRBJ2-7; DNA: TGTGCCAGCCCAGGGGACCGAGACGAGCAGTACTTC; CDR3: CASPGDRDEQYF
size: .; D: TRBD1; V: TRBV29-1; J: TRBJ1-1; DNA: TGCAGCGTTACCGGACAGGCTCCAGAAGCTTTCTTT; CDR3: CSVTGQAPEAFF
size: .; D: .; V: TRBV30; J: TRBJ1-5; DNA: TGTGCCTGGAGTGTACGGGAGACAGCACCAAATCAGCCCCAGCATTTT; CDR3: CAWSVRETAPNQPQHF
size: .; D: .; V: TRBV19; J: TRBJ2-5; DNA: TGTGCCAGTAGTACGCAAGAGACCCAGTACTTC; CDR3: CASSTQETQYF
size: .; D: TRBD1; V: TRBV7-9; J: TRBJ1-1; DNA: TGTGCCAGCAGCTTTCGGGACAGGGGGGGGATGAACACTGAAGCTTTCTTT; CDR3: CASSFRDRGGMNTEAFF
size: .; D: TRBD1; V: TRBV9; J: TRBJ1-2; DNA: TGTGCCAGCAGCGCTGAGGGGGCATTCTATGGCTACACCTTC; CDR3: CASSAEGAFYGYTF
size: .; D: TRBD2; V: TRBV29-1; J: TRBJ2-7; DNA: TGCAGCGTTGGGGGGGGCTCCTACGAGCAGTACTTC; CDR3: CSVGGGSYEQYF
size: .; D: TRBD1; V: TRBV29-1; J: TRBJ1-1; DNA: TGCAGCGTTCTGCGAACAGGGGACATGAACACTGAAGCTTTCTTT; CDR3: CSVLRTGDMNTEAFF
size: .; D: TRBD1; V: TRBV6-6; J: TRBJ1-2; DNA: TGTGCCAGCAGGCGGACAGGGGGTGGCTACACCTTC; CDR3: CASRRTGGGYTF
size: .; D: .; V: TRBV27; J: TRBJ1-6; DNA: TGTGCCAGCACCCCCGGGGGGTCCCATTCACCCCTCCACTTT; CDR3: CASTPGGSHSPLHF
size: .; D: .; V: TRBV28; J: TRBJ2-1; DNA: TGTGCCAGCAGACTGGCCCCGAGGGGGGAGCAGTTCTTC; CDR3: CASRLAPRGEQFF
size: .; D: TRBD2; V: TRBV4-1; J: TRBJ2-2; DNA: TGCGCCAGCAGCCAAGTAAGACTAGCGGGGGCCCTTATCTGGGTCACCGGGGAGCTGTTTTTT; CDR3: CASSQVRLAGALIWVTGELFF
size: .; D: .; V: TRBV7-9; J: TRBJ2-5; DNA: TGTGCCACCCAGTTTTGGTCCCAAGAGACCCAGTACTTC; CDR3: CATQFWSQETQYF
size: .; D: .; V: TRBV7-9; J: TRBJ2-3; DNA: TGTGCCAGCAGCTTAGGAGGCGGGGAAGGTGATACGCAGTATTTT; CDR3: CASSLGGGEGDTQYF
size: .; D: TRBD1; V: TRBV10-3; J: TRBJ2-7; DNA: TGTGCCATCAGTGATTGGGGGGGCATAGGACAGGGGTACGAGCAGTACTTC; CDR3: CAISDWGGIGQGYEQYF
size: .; D: TRBD2; V: TRBV5-5; J: TRBJ2-1; DNA: TGTGCCAGCAGCTTGACGGGGGGTTTCTACAATGAGCAGTTCTTC; CDR3: CASSLTGGFYNEQFF
size: .; D: .; V: TRBV30; J: TRBJ1-4; DNA: TGTGCCTGGAGTGTGATAGGGGCACCTAATGAAAAACTGTTTTTT; CDR3: CAWSVIGAPNEKLFF
size: .; D: TRBD1; V: TRBV5-4; J: TRBJ2-3; DNA: TGTGCCAGCAGCTTCGGGACAGGGCTCATCGCTAGCACAGATACGCAGTATTTT; CDR3: CASSFGTGLIASTDTQYF
size: .; D: .; V: TRBV5-4; J: TRBJ1-2; DNA: TGTGCCAGCAGCTTTCCTCGGAAGGGAGCTAACTATGGCTACACCTTC; CDR3: CASSFPRKGANYGYTF
size: .; D: .; V: TRBV6-6; J: TRBJ1-5; DNA: TGTGCCAGCAGTTACCGGGACCTGGGGGGTCAGCCCCAGCATTTT; CDR3: CASSYRDLGGQPQHF
size: .; D: .; V: TRBV7-2; J: TRBJ1-6; DNA: TGTGCCAGCAGCTTTCAGGGAGGCGGATCACCCCTCCACTTT; CDR3: CASSFQGGGSPLHF
size: .; D: .; V: TRBV7-9; J: TRBJ1-1; DNA: TGTGCCAGCAGCCCCGGTCGGGTCCCCTCGGCTGAAGCTTTCTTT; CDR3: CASSPGRVPSAEAFF
size: .; D: TRBD1; V: TRBV6-1; J: TRBJ2-7; DNA: TGTGCCAGCAGTGAACGGACAGGGGCCTACGAGCAGTACTTC; CDR3: CASSERTGAYEQYF
size: .; D: TRBD1; V: TRBV28; J: TRBJ1-1; DNA: TGTGCCAGCAGTTCATCCGCGGGGCAGGGGGCGAACACTGAAGCTTTCTTT; CDR3: CASSSSAGQGANTEAFF
size: .; D: .; V: TRBV2; J: TRBJ2-7; DNA: TGTGCCAGCTCCAGACTTGATTTAAACGAGCAGTACTTC; CDR3: CASSRLDLNEQYF
size: .; D: TRBD1; V: TRBV6-5; J: TRBJ1-2; DNA: TGTGCCAGCAGCCGCGGGGACAGCGCTAACTATGGCTACACCTTC; CDR3: CASSRGDSANYGYTF
size: .; D: TRBD1; V: TRBV6-1; J: TRBJ1-2; DNA: TGTGCCAGTGACGGGGACAGGGTTCATGGCTACACCTTC; CDR3: CASDGDRVHGYTF
size: once; D: TRBD1; V: TRBV5-1; J: TRBJ2-5; DNA: TGCGCCAGCAGCTTTTCGGACAGGGGCGGCGATGAGACCCAGTACTTC; CDR3: CASSFSDRGGDETQYF
size: .; D: TRBD1; V: TRBV4-1; J: TRBJ2-4; DNA: TGCGCCAGCAGCCCTTACAGGGGGCTGGAGAACGTGGTCAAAAACATTCAGTACTTC; CDR3: CASSPYRGLENVVKNIQYF
size: .; D: TRBD1; V: TRBV18; J: TRBJ2-1; DNA: TGTGCCAGCTCACCGCTAGCCGGGACAGGGGTCAATGAGCAGTTCTTC; CDR3: CASSPLAGTGVNEQFF
size: .; D: TRBD1; V: TRBV11-2; J: TRBJ1-5; DNA: TGTGCCAGCACCGGGGACAGGGACTATCAGCCCCAGCATTTT; CDR3: CASTGDRDYQPQHF
size: .; D: TRBD2; V: TRBV7-8; J: TRBJ2-3; DNA: TGTGCCAGCAGCTTGAATGAGAGGGCACGGCTAGCGGTTGGCACAGATACGCAGTATTTT; CDR3: CASSLNERARLAVGTDTQYF
size: .; D: .; V: TRBV5-6; J: TRBJ2-3; DNA: TGTGCCAGCAGCTTCAGGGAGGGGGGGACGCAGTATTTT; CDR3: CASSFREGGTQYF
size: .; D: .; V: TRBV4-3; J: TRBJ1-1; DNA: TGCGCCAGCAGCCAAGATGGGGGGATCCAGCTGAACACTGAAGCTTTCTTT; CDR3: CASSQDGGIQLNTEAFF
size: .; D: TRBD1; V: TRBV5-1; J: TRBJ1-4; DNA: TGCGCCAGCAGCGTATACAGGGGGGGAGGAAATGAAAAACTGTTTTTT; CDR3: CASSVYRGGGNEKLFF
size: .; D: TRBD1; V: TRBV4-3; J: TRBJ1-2; DNA: TGCGCCAGCAGCCAAAGGTACAGGGGGCGCGGGAACTATGGCTACACCTTC; CDR3: CASSQRYRGRGNYGYTF
size: few; D: .; V: TRBV12-5; J: TRBJ1-1; DNA: TGTGCTAGTGGTTTACGGCCCCAACTATCCGCGGGCAGGATGAACACTGAAGCTTTCTTT; CDR3: CASGLRPQLSAGRMNTEAFF
size: .; D: .; V: TRBV2; J: TRBJ2-7; DNA: TGTGCCAGCAGTGAAAAATCAGGATACGAGCAGTACTTC; CDR3: CASSEKSGYEQYF
size: .; D: TRBD1; V: TRBV15; J: TRBJ2-1; DNA: TGTGCCACCAGCGGGTGGACGATTAGGACAGGGAAGCAGAGAACCTACAATGAGCAGTTCTTC; CDR3: CATSGWTIRTGKQRTYNEQFF
size: .; D: .; V: TRBV6-1; J: TRBJ1-2; DNA: TGTGCCAGCATCAGGGGTGACCCCTATGGCTACACCTTC; CDR3: CASIRGDPYGYTF
size: .; D: TRBD2; V: TRBV10-1; J: TRBJ2-5; DNA: TGCGCCAGCTCGGCGGCTAGCGGGGGTCGGTTAGAGACCCAGTACTTC; CDR3: CASSAASGGRLETQYF